This entry lists 3 T cell receptor beta chains sequenced from one sample in a study of OX40 agonist ivuxolimab in advanced cancers. The repertoire was sequenced with immunoSEQ multiplex PCR; TCRdb's copy has only in-frame clones and lacks some. The sample includes tens of thousands of clones, about 89% of them seen just once. Sequenced here: CD4+ or CD8+ T cells sorted from blood, sampled in a trial of the OX40 agonist ivuxolimab. Every receptor here comes from an adult with an advanced solid tumor such as melanoma, head and neck, liver or kidney cancer.

J is TRBJ1-4 and V is TRBV28; D ambiguous. The germline V gene encodes CDR1 MDHEN and CDR2 SYDVKM. The CDR3 is made up of 13 amino acids. The V gene lost 8 bases and the J gene lost 2 bases, with 9 bases spanning the gap. Here the CDR3 reads CASRSRTNEKLFF. CDR3 in DNA: TGTGCCAGCCGGAGTCGTACTAATGAAAAACTGTTTTTT.

The V call is TRBV6-5, the J call TRBJ2-7; possible D gene TRBD2, 6 bases. Germline V lookup: CDR1 MNHEY, CDR2 SVGAGI. Trimming left V 6 bases short and J 6 bases short, with 12 bases between. The CDR3 length is 12 residues. For the CDR3, the DNA is TGTGCCAGCAGCGAATCTAGCGTCGAGCAGTACTTC. It specifies CASSESSVEQYF.

The rearrangement joins TRBV30 to TRBJ2-7; D might be TRBD1 (6 bases). Trimming removed 2 bases at V and 3 bases at J, with 11 bases between. CDR1 and CDR2 (germline): GTSNPN, SVGIG (reference sequence). This CDR3 has 13 residues. The CDR3 DNA reads TGTGCCTGGAGTCCGGGACACCTCTACGAGCAGTACTTC. Translating it yields CAWSPGHLYEQYF.